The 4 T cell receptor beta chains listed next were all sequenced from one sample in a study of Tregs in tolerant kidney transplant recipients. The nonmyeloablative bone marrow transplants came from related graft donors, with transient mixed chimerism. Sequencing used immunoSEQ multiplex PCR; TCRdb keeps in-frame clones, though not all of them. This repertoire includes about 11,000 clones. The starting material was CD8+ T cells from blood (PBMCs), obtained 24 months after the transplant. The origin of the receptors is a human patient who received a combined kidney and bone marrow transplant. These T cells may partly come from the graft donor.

This CDR3 is CASSDGLAGGLGAYEQYF. Incomplete CDR3 DNA: TGTGCCAGCAGCGATGGACTAGCGGGAGGTTTGGGGGCCTACGAG. The J gene is TRBJ2-7, the V gene TRBV7-8; 14 bases fit TRBD2. The read falls 3 residues short of the CDR3 end, and the missing part is taken from the germline J gene. The CDR3 consists of 18 residues. J gave up 2 bases and V 5 bases, and 11 bases lay outside the gene matches. Germline values: CDR1 SGHVS, CDR2 FQNEAQ.

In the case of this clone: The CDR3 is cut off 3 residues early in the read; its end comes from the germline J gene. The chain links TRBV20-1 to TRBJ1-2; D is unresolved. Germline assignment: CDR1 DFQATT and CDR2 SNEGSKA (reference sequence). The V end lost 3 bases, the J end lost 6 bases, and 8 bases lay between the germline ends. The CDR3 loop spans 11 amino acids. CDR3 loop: CSARTGDGYTF. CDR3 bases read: TGCAGTGCTAGGACTGGCGATGGC.

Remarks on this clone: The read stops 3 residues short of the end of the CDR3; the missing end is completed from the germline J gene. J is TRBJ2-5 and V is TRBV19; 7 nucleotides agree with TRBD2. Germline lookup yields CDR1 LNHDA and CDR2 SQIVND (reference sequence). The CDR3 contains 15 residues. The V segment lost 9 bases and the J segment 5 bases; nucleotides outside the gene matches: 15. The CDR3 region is CASALGGGPRETQYF. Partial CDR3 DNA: TGTGCCAGCGCCCTGGGGGGAGGGCCCCGGGAGACC.

The CDR3 DNA, read in part, is TGTGCCCTACAGGGAGGGTTTACCACAGATACG. As protein: CALQGGFTTDT. From start to end, the CDR3 is CALQGGFTTDTQYF. The chain employs TRBV7-9 and TRBJ2-3, with D possibly TRBD2 on 7 matching bases. The read ends 3 residues before the CDR3 terminus; that terminus is restored from the germline J gene. Between the trimmed V and J ends, which lost 11 bases and 2 bases, there was a span of 17 bases. The CDR3 contains 14 residues. In germline, CDR1 is SEHNR, CDR2 FQNEAQ (reference sequence).